One T cell receptor (beta chain) is described in this entry. Its specificity is not known. This entry is derived from a study of blood T cells in healthy people across ages. General study points: Compared with aged donors, long-lived donors showed fewer expanded clones, suggesting selection. Estimates based on one million T cells were treated as lower bounds.

This CDR3 is 15 amino acids long. V shed 4 bases and J shed 4 bases, with 15 bases lying between them. Per the germline V gene, CDR1 is SGHTA and CDR2 is FQGTGA. PCR was performed a second time for 7 to 11 cycles using a sample-barcoded 5' primer and a J-beta primer mix. TCRdb used MiXCR to reprocess the 5' RACE reads, holding one entry per CDR3 protein. The top ten hold about 3.3% of the sample, which has 450,000 to 600,000 distinct CDR3 sequences, 25% to 35% seen once. The sample was also reused in another study, on T cells of mothers and their children. As that study records: Inherited differences only slightly affect thymic shaping of TCR recombination output.

The chain has TRBV7-3 and TRBJ2-3; D possibly uses TRBD1 or TRBD2 (7 bases each). The origin of this receptor is a boy aged 2 to 10 in good health. The sequencing sample was made of blood. CDR3 in amino acids: CASSYQGGYSDTQYF. The CDR3, as DNA: TGTGCCAGCAGCTATCAGGGGGGGTATTCAGATACGCAGTATTTT.